This T cell receptor beta chain was documented in a study of T cell responses to AZD1222 COVID-19 vaccine. Points from the study as a whole: Only a handful of individuals given AZD1222 were seropositive at baseline. The reported proportion of spike-specific TCRs targeting unmutated variant regions was nearly half. There were vaccine-associated CD4 TCRs across spike, dominant at 160-218 and 743-854.

This clone was detected a few times. The antigen is undetermined. This CDR3 is 17 amino acids long. Per the germline V gene, CDR1 is LNHDA and CDR2 is SQIVND (reference sequence). Between the trimmed V and J ends, which lost 7 bases and 1 base, there was a span of 22 bases. The repertoire was sequenced with immunoSEQ multiplex PCR; TCRdb's copy has only in-frame clones and lacks some. The repertoire holds roughly 190,000 clones, with roughly 91% as singletons. V and J are TRBV19 and TRBJ1-1, with D possibly matching TRBD1 (5 bases). Source: peripheral blood, taken on day 0 of AZD1222 vaccination. This receptor was obtained from an adult in good health. CDR3 bases: TGTGCCAGTACCTCACCGGCGGTGGCAGGGAGGAACACTGAAGCTTTCTTT. Protein: CASTSPAVAGRNTEAFF.